This T cell receptor (beta chain) comes out of a study of vaccination and CD4 T cells after COVID-19 (dated 2022 in TCRdb). For context, the study as a whole: In the convalescent cohort there were six males and four females, among whom were two Hispanic individuals, seven Caucasians, two Asians and one multiracial person. In under twelve COVID-19 convalescent patients and a few infection-naive healthy vaccine recipients, researchers compared the spike-specific CD4+ TCR repertoire from before mRNA vaccination with the repertoire from after. The cultures were stimulated with overlapping spike peptide pools from SARS-CoV-2 and from the common cold coronaviruses HCoV-NL63, HCoV-OC43 and HCoV-229E. Post-COVID blood samples from convalescent patients were collected a median of 101 days after diagnosis, with a range of roughly 35 to 180 days. Two doses of either the Pfizer-BioNTech BNT162b2 vaccine (n=8) or the Moderna mRNA-1273 vaccine (n=2) were administered to participants. As controls, cultures received a CEFX viral epitope pool (the positive control), an HIV-1 Nef peptide pool (the negative control), or no peptide at all. The time from the second vaccine dose to post-vaccine blood sampling had a median of around 72 days and ranged from about 12 to 250 days. Memory CD4+ T cell crossreactivity between SARS-CoV-2 and common cold coronavirus spike proteins was assessed at the TCR clonotype level in an earlier paper using these donors.

The treatment or condition tag for this specimen amounts to: approximately 11-day PBMC culture with coronavirus spike peptide pools or control peptides (ViraFEST assay). CD4+ T cells from unexposed donors were collected before the COVID-19 pandemic (2011-2018). To expand antigen-specific T cells with peptide pools and then pick out the expanded clonotypes through TCR sequencing, the study relied on the ViraFEST assay. Roughly 2.1 million PBMCs per well were cultured in IMDM with approximately 5% human AB serum and 8 to 10 IU/ml IL-2, plus 10 ug/ml peptide pools. Half of the culture medium was replaced with fresh IL-2-containing medium on days 3 and 7. After 10 days of culture, CD4+ T cells were isolated by negative selection using the EasySep CD4+ T cell isolation kit. Unexposed donor CD4+ T cells were tested for reactivity to SARS-CoV-2 S and N and four common cold coronavirus spike pools, as cell number allowed. PBMCs were separated from whole blood using Ficoll-Paque Plus gradient centrifugation and then either used fresh or cryopreserved at -140C. Culture conditions were generally each tested in triplicate wells. The leukapheresis product used for the unexposed donors was purchased from a commercial source.

Trimming at the junction amounts to 0 bases on V and 6 bases on J, and the germline ends lie 12 bases apart. The germline V gene (reference sequence) provides CDR1 SGHAT and CDR2 FQDESV. From the cysteine up to the phenylalanine, the CDR3 has a length of 15 residues. Left in the record is the CDR3 DNA by itself, 45 bases read in frame from the first base. Library creation used PCR. DNA from cultured CD4+ T cells underwent TCR sequencing with the Oncomine TCR Beta short-read assay at the Johns Hopkins FTIC core. Genomic DNA was extracted from the cultured CD4+ T cells with the QIAamp micro DNA kit. The Oncomine TCR Beta libraries from cultured CD4+ T cells were pooled using unique dual indexes and then sequenced on an Illumina iSeq 100. The paper's processing steps were these. Non-productive sequences were filtered out, and CDR3s that did not start with C, did not end with F or W, or were shorter than 7 amino acids were discarded. Antigen-specific clonotypes were identified with the MANAFEST web application by comparing peptide-stimulated wells with reference and other culture wells. For a clone to be called positive, the clone needed an FDR below 0.05, an odds ratio above 5, and a productive frequency above 0.1% in at least two of three replicate wells. A clonotype was classed as cross-reactive if the clonotype showed significant expansion both in SARS-CoV-2 spike wells and in at least one common cold coronavirus spike condition. CDR3 homology was assessed with Levenshtein distances (stringdist) and unrooted phylogenetic trees (ape) in R version 3.6.1. TCRdb reanalyzed the raw reads on its own, using fastp at Q25 for trimming and MiXCR for clone calling, and kept in-frame beta chains. Rows merge per CDR3 protein into single entries with the most common DNA and genes. TCRdb, not the original authors, processed these V and J calls. For this sample the table gives thousands of distinct CDR3 sequences, of which roughly 48% were detected only once. The leading ten clones occupy about 24% of the sample.

The paper as a whole reports these results and caveats: The median number of SARS-CoV-2-reactive clonotypes rose from under 25 after infection to a few dozen after vaccination, but the change was not significant. Relatively few convalescent patients were included in the study, and early timepoints after natural infection were not analyzed. Nearly all vaccine-specific clones in convalescent patients (304 of 307) were mono-reactive for SARS-CoV-2 spike rather than cross-reactive with common cold coronaviruses. In convalescent patients, a median roughly 87% of post-vaccine SARS-CoV-2-reactive clones were detected only after vaccination, and vaccine-specific priming was suggested by this finding.

This clonotype showed up just a few times. No cognate antigen has been identified for it. One base away there is no much larger clone; base qualities are not given. This chain joins TRBV11-1 to TRBJ2-1, with no D gene named confidently. What was sequenced was CD4+ T cells from blood, cultured in vitro. The sequence was obtained from a human donor in good health. This receptor has the CDR3 CASSLAWSEFNEQFF. The DNA sequence is TGTGCCAGCAGCTTAGCCTGGTCGGAATTCAATGAGCAGTTCTTC.